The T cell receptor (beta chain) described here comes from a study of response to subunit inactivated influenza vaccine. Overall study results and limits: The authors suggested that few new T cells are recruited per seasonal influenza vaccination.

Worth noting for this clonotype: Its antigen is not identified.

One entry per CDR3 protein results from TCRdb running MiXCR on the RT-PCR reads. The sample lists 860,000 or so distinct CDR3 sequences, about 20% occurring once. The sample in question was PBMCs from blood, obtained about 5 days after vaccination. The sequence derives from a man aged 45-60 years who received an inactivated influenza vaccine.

The DNA of the CDR3 is TGCAGTGGTAGGGCTACTGGCCTAGCGGGAGTCCCCTCTACAACAGATACGCAGTATTTT. This gives the protein CSGRATGLAGVPSTTDTQYF. This chain links TRBV20-1 with TRBJ2-3; the match to TRBD2 covers 10 bases. This CDR3 is built from 20 residues. CDR1 and CDR2 from the germline V gene are DFQATT and SNEGSKA (reference sequence). Unmatched junction bases numbered 25, after V lost 7 bases and J lost 3 bases.